What follows are 14 T cell receptor beta chains derived from one specimen sequenced in a study of blood T cell repertoires in COVID-19. Repertoires were generated with immunoSEQ multiplex PCR, while TCRdb's copy carries only in-frame clones and drops some. Among roughly 80,000 clones, roughly 80% were seen once, and the ten largest hold 15% to 20%. Sequenced material: peripheral blood. The receptors derive from a woman aged 55-69 years with acute or convalescent COVID-19.

J is TRBJ2-4 and V is TRBV3-1 (or the pseudogene TRBV3-2); D is possibly TRBD1 (5 bases). This CDR3 is 14 amino acids long. Trimming cost V 1 base and J 9 bases, with 13 bases left between them. The germline CDR1 and CDR2 sequences are LGHDT and YNNKEL (reference sequence). The CDR3 protein is CASSQVGRLGIQYF. The CDR3 bases are TGTGCCAGCAGCCAAGTGGGGCGCCTCGGCATTCAGTACTTC.

This clone has a single count. The chain uses TRBV7-2 and TRBJ2-6; possible D gene TRBD1, 5 bases. The germline V gene encodes CDR1 SGHTA and CDR2 FQGNSA. The CDR3 consists of 15 residues. V was trimmed by 0 bases and J by 4 bases, leaving 7 bases between them. CDR3 sequence reads: CASSLARAGANVLTF. The CDR3 nucleotides read TGTGCCAGCAGCTTAGCCAGGGCAGGGGCCAACGTCCTGACTTTC.

CDR3 protein: CATSGGLRNSPLHF. CDR3 nucleotide sequence: TGTGCCACCTCAGGGGGCCTGCGGAATTCACCCCTCCACTTT. The J gene is TRBJ1-6, the V gene TRBV7-2, with 8 bases matching TRBD1. Looked up from germline, CDR1 is SGHTA and CDR2 is FQGNSA. V gave up 10 bases and J gave up 7 bases; unmatched junction bases: 9. CDR3 length: 14 amino acids. The full variable domain, completed using reference TRBV7-2 and TRBJ1-6, is GAGVSQSPSNKVTEKGKDVELRCDPISGHTALYWYRQSLGQGLEFLIYFQGNSAPDKSGLPSDRFSAERTGGSVSTLTIQRTQQEDSAVYLCATSGGLRNSPLHFGNGTRLTVT.

The genes are TRBV7-8 and TRBJ2-2, with a possible D match to TRBD1 (5 bases). CDR3 length: 15 amino acids. Trimming left V 0 bases short and J 5 bases short, with 10 bases between. Germline V gives CDR1 SGHVS, CDR2 FQNEAQ. The CDR3 protein is CASSLARVGTGELFF. Here the CDR3 DNA reads TGTGCCAGCAGCTTAGCCAGGGTAGGGACCGGGGAGCTGTTTTTT.

This chain's CDR3 is CASSDRGEPTDTQYF. In nucleotides, the CDR3 is TGTGCCAGCAGCGATCGGGGTGAACCCACAGATACGCAGTATTTT. The V gene is TRBV6-6, the J gene TRBJ2-3; the D gene is possibly TRBD2 (5 bases). This CDR3 contains 15 residues. Trimming removed 6 bases from V and 2 bases from J, with 15 bases in between. In germline, CDR1 is MNHNY, CDR2 SVGAGI (reference sequence).

As DNA, the CDR3 is TGTGCCAGTAATCAGAGGGGGAAGCCCCAGCATTTT. This codes for CASNQRGKPQHF. The chain uses TRBV19 and TRBJ1-5; D is perhaps TRBD1 (6 bases). The CDR3 is made up of 12 amino acids. Trimming removed 7 bases from V and 8 bases from J, with 12 bases in between. Germline V gene sequence: CDR1 LNHDA, CDR2 SQIVND (reference sequence).

The chain combines TRBV3-1 (or the pseudogene TRBV3-2) with TRBJ1-4; perhaps TRBD1 as D (5 bases). The CDR3 spans 15 residues. Germline CDR1 reads LGHDT; CDR2 reads YNNKEL (reference sequence). V dropped 1 base and J dropped 10 bases, with 16 bases sitting between them. CDR3 protein: CASSQGKGDSGKLFF. Here the CDR3 DNA reads TGTGCCAGCAGCCAAGGAAAAGGGGATTCCGGAAAACTGTTTTTT.

The chain carries TRBV7-9 and TRBJ1-1; D remains unclear. Germline CDR1 reads SEHNR; CDR2 reads FQNEAQ (reference sequence). The V and J ends lost 4 bases and 3 bases respectively, with 9 bases between them. The CDR3 is 13 amino acids. CDR3 nucleotide sequence: TGTGCCAGCAGCTCTCAGAGGGACACTGAAGCTTTCTTT. This translates into CASSSQRDTEAFF.

The J gene is TRBJ2-5, the V gene TRBV6-2 or TRBV6-3; 9 bases fit TRBD2. The V segment lost 2 bases and the J segment 1 base; nucleotides outside the gene matches: 8. This CDR3 region has 17 residues. The germline V gene encodes CDR1 MNHEY and CDR2 SVGEGT. CDR3: CASSYHGAGGPQETQYF. DNA for the CDR3: TGTGCCAGCAGTTACCACGGGGCGGGGGGGCCCCAAGAGACCCAGTACTTC.

J is TRBJ1-4 and V is TRBV12-5, with 7 nucleotides matching TRBD1. Germline-derived CDR1 and CDR2 are LGHNT and FRNRAP. There are 15 residues in the CDR3. V trimming: 0 bases; J trimming: 4 bases; junction bases outside the gene matches: 2. CDR3 in amino acids: CASGLVAGGNEKLFF. CDR3 DNA: TGTGCTAGTGGTTTGGTAGCAGGGGGTAATGAAAAACTGTTTTTT. Based on the CDR3 plus reference TRBV12-5 and TRBJ1-4, the full variable domain is DARVTQTPRHKVTEMGQEVTMRCQPILGHNTVFWYRQTMMQGLELLAYFRNRAPLDDSGMPKDRFSAEMPDATLATLKIQPSEPRDSAVYFCASGLVAGGNEKLFFGSGTQLSVL.

The chain has TRBV7-8 and TRBJ1-2; TRBD1 agrees at 8 bases. CDR3 length: 14 residues. Germline CDR1 is SGHVS and CDR2 is FQNEAQ. V shed 0 bases, J shed 5 bases, and the junction held 2 bases outside the gene matches. The CDR3 spells CASSLAQGAYGYTF. The CDR3 region has the DNA TGTGCCAGCAGCTTAGCTCAGGGGGCGTATGGCTACACCTTC.

The chain recombines TRBV28 with TRBJ1-4; TRBD1 aligns across 10 bases. Germline V lookup: CDR1 MDHEN, CDR2 SYDVKM. This CDR3 region has 15 residues. Trimming cost V 7 bases and J 5 bases; bases outside gene matches: 7. In DNA form, the CDR3 reads TGTGCCAGCAACGACAGGGGGCGCCGGAATGAAAAACTGTTTTTT. The encoded protein is CASNDRGRRNEKLFF.

J is TRBJ1-1 and V is TRBV6-1; D is uncertain. Germline V gene data show CDR1 as MNHNS and CDR2 as SASEGT. This CDR3 region has 15 residues. The V and J ends lost 3 bases and 1 base respectively, with 12 bases between them. The CDR3 loop is CASSEAAAWNTEAFF. The CDR3 bases are TGTGCCAGCAGTGAGGCGGCAGCCTGGAACACTGAAGCTTTCTTT.

The V call is TRBV24-1, the J call TRBJ1-1; weak D call: TRBD1 (5 bases). The CDR3 length is 21 residues. The germline V gene encodes CDR1 KGHDR and CDR2 SFDVKD. V was pared by 8 bases and J by 6 bases, with 39 bases between. CDR3 nucleotides: TGTGCCACCATGTGGGAGGGCGGGGCGCGAAACTCAACCTCATTCAACGCTGAAGCTTTCTTT. It encodes CATMWEGGARNSTSFNAEAFF.